This entry concerns a single T cell receptor (beta chain). The sample is drawn from a study of blood T cell repertoires in COVID-19. Study-wide background: Sites in the United States, Italy and Spain provided acute and convalescent COVID-19 samples. In each case, the material was cDNA or gDNA derived from T cells, B-cell-depleted T cells, or PBMCs.

Original methodology: Reference gene primer amplification in the assay estimated nucleated cell counts. Sequenced by immunoSEQ multiplex PCR; TCRdb stores in-frame clones only, minus some. V, J and clone size are taken as reported in that table, and D and trimming were inferred from the DNA itself. The sample includes about 170,000 clones, around nine tenths seen only once; the top ten take 3.7%. The CDR3 is 11 residues long. Looked up from germline, CDR1 is SNHLY and CDR2 is FYNNEI. V lost 7 bases to trimming and J lost 4 bases, with 7 bases between them. The sequenced sample was peripheral blood. This rearrangement joins TRBV2 to TRBJ1-2; D gene uncertain. The clonotype was recovered from a man between 18 and 29 years old with active or convalescent COVID-19. The CDR3 DNA is TGTGCCAGCACAACGGGCTATGGCTACACCTTC. Translation gives CASTTGYGYTF.